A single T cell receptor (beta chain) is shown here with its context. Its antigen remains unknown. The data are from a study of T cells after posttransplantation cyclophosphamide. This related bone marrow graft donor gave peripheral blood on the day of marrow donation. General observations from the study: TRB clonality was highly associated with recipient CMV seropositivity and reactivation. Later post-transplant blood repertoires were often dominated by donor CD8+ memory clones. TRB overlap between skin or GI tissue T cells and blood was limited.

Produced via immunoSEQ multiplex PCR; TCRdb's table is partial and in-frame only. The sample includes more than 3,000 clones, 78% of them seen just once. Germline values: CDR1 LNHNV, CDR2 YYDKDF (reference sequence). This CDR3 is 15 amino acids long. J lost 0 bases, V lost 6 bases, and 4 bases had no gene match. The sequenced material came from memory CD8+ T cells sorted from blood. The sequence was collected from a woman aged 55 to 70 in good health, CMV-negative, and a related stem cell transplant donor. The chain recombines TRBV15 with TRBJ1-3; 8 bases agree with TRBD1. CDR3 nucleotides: TGTGCCACCAGGGTAGACAGGGGCTCTGGAAACACCATATATTTT. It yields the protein CATRVDRGSGNTIYF.